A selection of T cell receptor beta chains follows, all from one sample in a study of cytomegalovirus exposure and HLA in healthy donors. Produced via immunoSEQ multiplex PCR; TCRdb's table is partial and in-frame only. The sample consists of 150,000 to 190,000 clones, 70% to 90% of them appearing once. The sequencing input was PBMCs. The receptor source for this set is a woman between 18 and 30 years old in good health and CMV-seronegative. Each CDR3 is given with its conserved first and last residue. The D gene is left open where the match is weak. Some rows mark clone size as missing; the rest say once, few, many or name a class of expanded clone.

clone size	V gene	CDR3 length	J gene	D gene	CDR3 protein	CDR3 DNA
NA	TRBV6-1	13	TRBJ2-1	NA	CASTAGPYNEQFF	TGTGCCAGCACGGCAGGTCCCTACAATGAGCAGTTCTTC
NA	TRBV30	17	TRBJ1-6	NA	CAWSGMWTSSDNSPLHF	TGTGCCTGGAGCGGAATGTGGACAAGTTCCGATAATTCACCCCTCCACTTT
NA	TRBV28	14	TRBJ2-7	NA	CATSQYGRAYEQYF	TGTGCCACCAGTCAATACGGCAGGGCCTACGAGCAGTACTTC
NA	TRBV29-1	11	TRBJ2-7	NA	CSAGTQYEQYF	TGCAGCGCTGGCACACAGTACGAGCAGTACTTC
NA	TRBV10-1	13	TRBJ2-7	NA	CASSQGRSYEQYF	TGCGCCAGCAGTCAGGGGCGGTCGTACGAGCAGTACTTC
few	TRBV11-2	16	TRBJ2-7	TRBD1	CASSFNPGQGGSEQYF	TGTGCCAGCAGCTTTAACCCGGGACAGGGGGGAAGCGAGCAGTACTTC
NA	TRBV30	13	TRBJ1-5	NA	CAWSDQAGQPQHF	TGTGCCTGGAGTGATCAGGCGGGTCAGCCCCAGCATTTT
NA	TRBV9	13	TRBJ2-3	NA	CASSAPGRDTQYF	TGTGCCAGCAGCGCCCCAGGTAGAGATACGCAGTATTTT
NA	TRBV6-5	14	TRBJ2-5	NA	CASSLQGYQETQYF	TGTGCCAGCAGCCTCCAGGGGTACCAAGAGACCCAGTACTTC
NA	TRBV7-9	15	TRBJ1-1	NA	CASSFYRDGGTEAFF	TGTGCCAGCAGCTTTTATAGGGACGGGGGAACTGAAGCTTTCTTT
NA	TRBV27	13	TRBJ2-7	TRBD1	CASSPGQIYEQYF	TGTGCCAGCAGCCCGGGACAGATATACGAGCAGTACTTC
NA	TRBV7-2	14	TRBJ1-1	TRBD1	CASSLGQGSTEAFF	TGTGCCAGCAGCTTAGGACAGGGGAGCACTGAAGCTTTCTTT
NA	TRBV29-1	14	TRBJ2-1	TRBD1	CSVVSRGQGNEQFF	TGCAGCGTTGTATCCAGGGGGCAAGGGAATGAGCAGTTCTTC
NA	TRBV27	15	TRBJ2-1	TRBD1	CASGGRQGSYNEQFF	TGTGCCAGTGGGGGCCGACAGGGCTCCTACAATGAGCAGTTCTTC
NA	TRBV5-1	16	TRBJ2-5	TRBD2	CASSLPTSGGRETQYF	TGCGCCAGCAGCTTGCCGACTAGCGGGGGACGAGAGACCCAGTACTTC
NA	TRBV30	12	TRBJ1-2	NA	CAWSAGVGGYTF	TGTGCCTGGAGCGCAGGGGTCGGAGGCTACACCTTC
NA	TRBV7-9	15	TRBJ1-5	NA	CASAQGDYPSEPQHF	TGTGCCAGCGCCCAGGGTGATTACCCAAGTGAGCCCCAGCATTTT
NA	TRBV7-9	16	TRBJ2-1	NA	CASSLDGGRTYNEQFF	TGTGCCAGCAGCTTAGATGGTGGCAGAACCTACAATGAGCAGTTCTTC
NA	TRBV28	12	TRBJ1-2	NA	CASSPGAYGYTF	TGTGCCAGCAGTCCAGGGGCCTATGGCTACACCTTC
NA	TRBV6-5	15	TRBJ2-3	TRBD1	CASRHRGYLTDTQYF	TGTGCCAGCAGACACAGGGGCTATCTCACAGATACGCAGTATTTT
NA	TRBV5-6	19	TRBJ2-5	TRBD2	CASSPKRPTSGGSQETQYF	TGTGCCAGCAGCCCGAAGCGCCCGACTAGCGGGGGGTCCCAAGAGACCCAGTACTTC
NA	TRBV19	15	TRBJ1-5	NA	CASSPGGWRNQPQHF	TGTGCCAGTAGTCCCGGAGGGTGGAGGAATCAGCCCCAGCATTTT
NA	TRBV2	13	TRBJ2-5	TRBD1	CASTRQGEKTQYF	TGTGCCAGCACCAGACAGGGGGAAAAGACCCAGTACTTC
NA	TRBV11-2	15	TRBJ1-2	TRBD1	CASSSPNRGHRGYTF	TGTGCCAGCAGCTCACCTAACAGGGGGCATCGGGGCTACACCTTC
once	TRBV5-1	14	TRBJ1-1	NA	CASQDRNMNTEAFF	TGCGCCAGCCAGGACAGAAATATGAACACTGAAGCTTTCTTT
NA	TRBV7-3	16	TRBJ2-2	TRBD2	CASSLRLAAPQGELFF	TGTGCCAGCAGCCTTCGACTAGCGGCCCCCCAAGGGGAGCTGTTTTTT
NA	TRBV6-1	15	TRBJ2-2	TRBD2	CASSGGALDTGELFF	TGTGCCAGCAGCGGGGGGGCGCTGGACACCGGGGAGCTGTTTTTT
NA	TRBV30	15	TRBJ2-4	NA	CAWSWGGGFSNIQYF	TGTGCCTGGAGTTGGGGAGGCGGGTTTTCGAACATTCAGTACTTC
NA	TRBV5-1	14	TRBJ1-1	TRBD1	CASSWGQRNTEAFF	TGCGCCAGCAGCTGGGGACAGAGGAACACTGAAGCTTTCTTT
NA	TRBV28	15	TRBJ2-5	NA	CASNRPGVGGETQYF	TGTGCCAGCAACCGCCCTGGGGTAGGAGGGGAGACCCAGTACTTC
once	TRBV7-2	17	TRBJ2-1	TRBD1	CASSLVGQGFTYNEQFF	TGTGCCAGCAGCTTAGTCGGACAGGGTTTCACCTACAATGAGCAGTTCTTC
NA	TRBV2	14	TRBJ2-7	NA	CASRPRTQTYEQYF	TGTGCCAGCAGACCACGGACACAAACCTACGAGCAGTACTTC
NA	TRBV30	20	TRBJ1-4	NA	CAWSVPRGTPGINTNEKLFF	TGTGCCTGGAGTGTACCGCGGGGGACTCCGGGGATTAACACTAATGAAAAACTGTTTTTT
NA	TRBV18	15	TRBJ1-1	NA	CASSAKVGVELWAFF	TGTGCCAGCTCAGCGAAGGTAGGGGTTGAACTTTGGGCTTTCTTT
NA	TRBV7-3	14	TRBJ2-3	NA	CASSPRGSTDTQYF	TGTGCCAGCAGCCCCCGGGGGAGCACAGATACGCAGTATTTT